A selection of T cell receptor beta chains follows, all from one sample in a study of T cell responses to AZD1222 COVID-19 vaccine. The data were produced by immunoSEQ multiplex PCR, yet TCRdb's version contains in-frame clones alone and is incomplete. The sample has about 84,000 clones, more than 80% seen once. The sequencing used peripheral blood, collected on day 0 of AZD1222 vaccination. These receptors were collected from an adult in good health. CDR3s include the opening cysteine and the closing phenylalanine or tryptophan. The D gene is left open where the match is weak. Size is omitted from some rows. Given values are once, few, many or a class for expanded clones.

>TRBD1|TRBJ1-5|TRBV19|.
TGTGCCGGGGGTGACAGGGAGTATCAGCCCCAGCATTTT
CAGGDREYQPQHF
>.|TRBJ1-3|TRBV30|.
TGTGCCTGGAGTACTTACTCTGGAAACACCATATATTTT
CAWSTYSGNTIYF
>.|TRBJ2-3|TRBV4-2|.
TGTGCCAGCAGCTCCCGGACCTATAGCACAGATACGCAGTATTTT
CASSSRTYSTDTQYF
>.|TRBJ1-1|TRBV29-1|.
TGCAGCGTTTCTCCCGTATCCACGGGTGAAGCTTTCTTT
CSVSPVSTGEAFF
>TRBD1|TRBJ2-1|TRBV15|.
TGTGCCACGGGACAGGGGTTCAATGAGCAGTTCTTC
CATGQGFNEQFF
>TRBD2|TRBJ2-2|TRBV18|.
TGTGCCAGCTCACCCACGCCTGGACTAGCGGGAGACTTGCCCGGGGAGCTGTTTTTT
CASSPTPGLAGDLPGELFF
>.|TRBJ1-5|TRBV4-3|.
TGCGCCAGCAGCCTGGAAACAGGGAACCAGCCCCAGCATTTT
CASSLETGNQPQHF
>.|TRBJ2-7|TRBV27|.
TGTGCCAGCAGTTTATCGGGCGGGAAAGGGGACGAGCAGTACTTC
CASSLSGGKGDEQYF
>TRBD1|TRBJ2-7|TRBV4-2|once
TGTGCCAGCAGCCAACCTCGGGACAGCTCCTACGAGCAGTACTTC
CASSQPRDSSYEQYF
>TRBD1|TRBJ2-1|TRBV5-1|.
TGCGCCAGCAGCCTCCGGGACAGCTACAATGAGCAGTTCTTC
CASSLRDSYNEQFF
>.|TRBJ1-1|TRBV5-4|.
TGTGCCAGCAGCACGTGGACAGCAGAAGCTTTCTTT
CASSTWTAEAFF
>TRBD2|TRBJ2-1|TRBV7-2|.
TGTGCCAGCAGCTTGGGACTAGCGGGAGGGGCGAATGAGCAGTTCTTC
CASSLGLAGGANEQFF
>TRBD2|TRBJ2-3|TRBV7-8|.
TGTGCCAGCAGCTTAGGACTAGCGGGCACAGATACGCAGTATTTT
CASSLGLAGTDTQYF
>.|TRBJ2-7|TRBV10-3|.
TGTGCCTTGAGGACGGAGAGCTCCTACGAGCAGTACTTC
CALRTESSYEQYF
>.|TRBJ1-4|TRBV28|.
TGTGCCAGCAGGGGTAGCGGAAAAAAACTGTTTTTT
CASRGSGKKLFF
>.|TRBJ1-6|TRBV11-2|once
TGTGCCAGCAGCTCACAACAGGGAATTTCACCCCTCCACTTT
CASSSQQGISPLHF
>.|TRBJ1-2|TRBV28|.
TGTGCCAGCAGCCTACAGGTTAACTATGGCTACACCTTC
CASSLQVNYGYTF
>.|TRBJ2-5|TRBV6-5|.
TGTGCCAGCAGTTACGGGCGATCGGAGACCCAGTACTTC
CASSYGRSETQYF
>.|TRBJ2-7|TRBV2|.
TGTGCCAGCATCCGGGACCAGGGCTACGAGCAGTACTTC
CASIRDQGYEQYF
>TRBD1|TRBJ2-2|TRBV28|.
TGTGCCAGCAGTCCACAGGGGGCTGGCACCGGGGAGCTGTTTTTT
CASSPQGAGTGELFF
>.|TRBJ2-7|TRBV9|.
TGTGCCAGCAGCGTTAGCCTAGCCAGGGAGCAGTACTTC
CASSVSLAREQYF
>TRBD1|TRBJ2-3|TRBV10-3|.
TGTGCCATCAGCATAGGACAGGGCACAGATACGCAGTATTTT
CAISIGQGTDTQYF
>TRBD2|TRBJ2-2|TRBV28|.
TGTGCCAGCAGATCTCCCGGACTAGCGGGTTTTGGCGGGGAGCTGTTTTTT
CASRSPGLAGFGGELFF
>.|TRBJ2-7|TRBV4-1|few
TGCGCCAGCAGCCAAGTAAGGGGGGAGCAGTACTTC
CASSQVRGEQYF
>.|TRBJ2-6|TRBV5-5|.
TGTGCCAGCAGCTCCCTAGTGGGTTCTGGGGCCAACGTCCTGACTTTC
CASSSLVGSGANVLTF
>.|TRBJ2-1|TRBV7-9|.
TGTGCCAGCACCGACGATTCCGGGACATCATCCAAGGGCTCCTACAATGAGCAGTTCTTC
CASTDDSGTSSKGSYNEQFF
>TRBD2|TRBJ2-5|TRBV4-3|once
TGCGCCAGCAGCCAATTACTAGCGGGAGGGGGAGCCCAGTACTTC
CASSQLLAGGGAQYF
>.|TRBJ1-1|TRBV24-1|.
TGTGCCACCAGGAAAAAAGGGACCAACACTGAAGCTTTCTTT
CATRKKGTNTEAFF
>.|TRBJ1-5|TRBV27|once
TGTGCCAGCAAGTTAGGGGCGGACAATCAGCCCCAGCATTTT
CASKLGADNQPQHF
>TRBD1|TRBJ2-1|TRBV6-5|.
TGTGCCAGCAGTCCCTGGACAGGAGACAATGAGCAGTTCTTC
CASSPWTGDNEQFF
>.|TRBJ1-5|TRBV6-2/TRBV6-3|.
TGTGCCAGCAGTCCACGGGAGAATCAGCCCCAGCATTTT
CASSPRENQPQHF
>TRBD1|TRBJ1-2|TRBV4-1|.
TGCGCCAGCAGCCAACCACTCAGGGGGCGATATGGCTACACCTTC
CASSQPLRGRYGYTF
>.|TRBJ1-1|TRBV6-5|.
TGTGCCAGCATAAGCCCAGGTATAGACACTGAAGCTTTCTTT
CASISPGIDTEAFF
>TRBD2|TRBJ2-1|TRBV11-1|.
TGTGCCAGCAGCACGACTAGCGGGAGCTCCTACAATGAGCAGTTCTTC
CASSTTSGSSYNEQFF
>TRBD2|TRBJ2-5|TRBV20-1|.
TGCAGTGCTAGTTGGCCTAGCGGACAAGAGACCCAGTACTTC
CSASWPSGQETQYF
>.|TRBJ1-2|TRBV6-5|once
TGTGCCAGCAGTTACCTAAATAAGGGGAGCGGCTACACCTTC
CASSYLNKGSGYTF
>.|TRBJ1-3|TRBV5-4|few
TGTGCCAGCAGCAGGACTACCGGGCCTAGAGGAAACACCATATATTTT
CASSRTTGPRGNTIYF
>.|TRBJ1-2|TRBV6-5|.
TGTGCCAGCACCGACGCCGGGGCCTATGGCTACACCTTC
CASTDAGAYGYTF
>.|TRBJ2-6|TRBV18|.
TGTGCCAGCTCACTTGTTCAGAGCTCTGGGGCCAACGTCCTGACTTTC
CASSLVQSSGANVLTF
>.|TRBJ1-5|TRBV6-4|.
TGTGCCAGGGGGACGGAGCAGAATACGCCCCAGCATTTT
CARGTEQNTPQHF
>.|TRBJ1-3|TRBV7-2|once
TGTGCCAGCAGCCCCCCCAGCATGAGTGGAAACACCATATATTTT
CASSPPSMSGNTIYF
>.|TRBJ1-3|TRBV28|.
TGTGCCAGCAGTTTAAAGGCACCGGGGGGTGGAAACACCATATATTTT
CASSLKAPGGGNTIYF
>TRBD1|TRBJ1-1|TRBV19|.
TGTGCCAGTAGGGCTCAGGGACAGGGGGCATCCCGCGCTTTCTTT
CASRAQGQGASRAFF
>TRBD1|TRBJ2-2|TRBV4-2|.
TGTGCCAGCGGCGGGACAGGGACCGGGGAGCTGTTTTTT
CASGGTGTGELFF